The 20 T cell receptor beta chains in this list originate from one sample, sequenced in a study of blood T cell repertoires in COVID-19. The protocol was immunoSEQ multiplex PCR, while the TCRdb copy is restricted to in-frame clones and leaves out a portion. The profile shows fewer than 250,000 clones, approximately 91% of them singletons. The sequenced sample consisted of peripheral blood. All receptors come from a man aged 35-49 years with acute or convalescent COVID-19.

The gene calls are TRBV7-9 and TRBJ2-2; D is possibly TRBD2 (7 bases). CDR1 is SEHNR and CDR2 is FQNEAQ in the germline V gene (reference sequence). The V gene lost 2 bases and the J gene lost 2 bases, with 18 bases spanning the gap. The CDR3 extends over 18 amino acids. CDR3 in amino acids: CASSLRGTGGLNTGELFF. The CDR3 DNA is TGTGCCAGCAGCTTAAGGGGGACGGGAGGCCTTAACACCGGGGAGCTGTTTTTT.

This chain uses TRBV5-1 with TRBJ2-5; perhaps TRBD2 as D (6 bases). Germline V gives CDR1 SGHRS, CDR2 YFSETQ. Trimming pared 0 bases from V and 1 base from J, leaving 7 bases between. This CDR3 spans 14 amino acids. This chain's CDR3 is CASSLGSGQETQYF. The CDR3 DNA sequence: TGCGCCAGCAGCTTGGGTAGCGGCCAAGAGACCCAGTACTTC.

The J gene is TRBJ2-2, the V gene TRBV2; D is unclear. The CDR3 has 15 amino acids. V lost 5 bases, J lost 7 bases, and 17 bases lay in between. Germline CDR1 is SNHLY and CDR2 is FYNNEI. The CDR3 DNA is TGTGCCAGCAGTAACCAGAATCTTGGCGGCGGGGAGCTGTTTTTT. Translated: CASSNQNLGGGELFF.

The rearrangement uses TRBV19 and TRBJ2-1; 8 nucleotides match TRBD1. With V trimmed by 1 base and J by 5 bases, 4 bases remained unmatched. The germline CDR1 and CDR2 sequences are LNHDA and SQIVND (reference sequence). The CDR3 contains 15 residues. The DNA for the CDR3 is TGTGCCAGTAGTATAGTTGGACAGGGTGACAATGAGCAGTTCTTC. Its translation is CASSIVGQGDNEQFF. Variable domain in full (rest from reference TRBV19 and TRBJ2-1): DGGITQSPKYLFRKEGQNVTLSCEQNLNHDAMYWYRQDPGQGLRLIYYSQIVNDFQKGDIAEGYSVSREKKESFPLTVTSAQKNPTAFYLCASSIVGQGDNEQFFGPGTRLTVL.

The chain has TRBV27 and TRBJ2-7, with TRBD1 as a possible D gene (6 bases). Looked up from germline, CDR1 is MNHEY and CDR2 is SMNVEV (reference sequence). This CDR3 has 15 amino acids. The V end was cut by 6 bases, the J end by 3 bases, with 18 bases between. CDR3 residues: CASSIIQGYIYEQYF. The CDR3, as DNA: TGTGCCAGCAGCATCATACAGGGATATATCTACGAGCAGTACTTC.

This sequence joins TRBV5-1 and TRBJ2-1, with 9 nucleotides matching TRBD1. With V trimmed by 4 bases and J by 5 bases, 10 bases remained unmatched. This CDR3 comprises 16 residues. Germline CDR1 is SGHRS and CDR2 is YFSETQ. The DNA for the CDR3 is TGCGCCAGCAGCGTGCCCCGGGACAGGGAAGACAATGAGCAGTTCTTC. Translated: CASSVPRDREDNEQFF.

The chain recombines TRBV6-5 with TRBJ1-5; D unclear. This CDR3 is built from 15 residues. Germline lookup yields CDR1 MNHEY and CDR2 SVGAGI. V was shortened by 10 bases and J by 2 bases, with 18 bases between the two germline ends. In DNA, the CDR3 is TGTGCCACGCGGGAAGTGGACGCGGGCAATCAGCCCCAGCATTTT. It specifies CATREVDAGNQPQHF.

The CDR3 loop is CASSPSRGPGSGNTIYF. The CDR3 DNA is TGTGCCAGCTCACCAAGTAGGGGGCCAGGCTCTGGAAACACCATATATTTT. The gene calls are TRBV18 and TRBJ1-3; 7 bases agree with TRBD1. V dropped 2 bases and J dropped 0; count of bases not matched to a gene: 7. The germline CDR1 and CDR2 sequences are KGHSH and LQKENI. The CDR3 sequence is 17 residues long.

The chain is built from TRBV30 and TRBJ2-7; tentative D call: TRBD2 (5 bases). Trimming cost V 2 bases and J 0 bases, with 14 bases left between them. There are 15 residues in the CDR3. Germline CDR1 and CDR2: GTSNPN and SVGIG (reference sequence). The CDR3 region has the DNA TGTGCCTGGAGTCACGGGGTATCTCCCTCCTACGAGCAGTACTTC. This codes for CAWSHGVSPSYEQYF. The whole variable domain, remainder taken from reference TRBV30 and TRBJ2-7, is SQTIHQWPATLVQPVGSPLSLECTVEGTSNPNLYWYRQAAGRGLQLLFYSVGIGQISSEVPQNLSASRPQDRQFILSSKKLLLSDSGFYLCAWSHGVSPSYEQYFGPGTRLTVT.

This clone appeared a few times. The DNA of the CDR3 is TGTGCCAGCAGCTTAGAGCCCCTGAAGGAGGAGTTCTTC. Residues: CASSLEPLKEEFF. J is TRBJ2-1 and V is TRBV11-2, with D possibly matching TRBD2 (5 bases). The CDR3 runs to 13 residues. The germline V gene has CDR1 SGHAT and CDR2 FQNNGV. V lost 0 bases and J lost 14, with 14 bases in between. Full variable domain (missing parts from reference TRBV11-2 and TRBJ2-1): EAGVAQSPRYKIIEKRQSVAFWCNPISGHATLYWYQQILGQGPKLLIQFQNNGVVDDSQLPKDRFSAERLKGVDSTLKIQPAKLEDSAVYLCASSLEPLKEEFFGPGTRLTVL.

This rearrangement joins TRBV11-3 to TRBJ2-7; the D gene is possibly TRBD1 (5 bases). V was trimmed by 0 bases and J by 5 bases, leaving 17 bases between them. Germline V lookup: CDR1 SGHNT, CDR2 YENEEA. CDR3 size: 16 residues. The CDR3 reads CASSLDGQGSRNEQYF. The CDR3 DNA sequence: TGTGCCAGCAGCTTAGATGGGCAGGGAAGCAGGAACGAGCAGTACTTC. Full variable domain (outside the CDR3, taken from reference TRBV11-3 and TRBJ2-7): EAGVVQSPRYKIIEKKQPVAFWCNPISGHNTLYWYLQNLGQGPELLIRYENEEAVDDSQLPKDRFSAERLKGVDSTLKIQPAELGDSAVYLCASSLDGQGSRNEQYFGPGTRLTVT.

This sequence joins TRBV6-2 or TRBV6-3 and TRBJ1-1; D uncertain. This CDR3 region has 15 residues. V was trimmed by 0 bases and J by 0 bases, leaving 8 bases between them. In germline, CDR1 is MNHEY, CDR2 SVGEGT. The CDR3 nucleotides read TGTGCCAGCAGTTACTCCAGGAAACTGAACACTGAAGCTTTCTTT. Its protein is CASSYSRKLNTEAFF.

This clone was picked up a small number of times. The J gene is TRBJ1-1, the V gene TRBV3-1 (or the pseudogene TRBV3-2); D unclear. CDR1 is LGHDT, CDR2 YNNKEL, per germline (reference sequence). V was pared by 4 bases and J by 7 bases, with 16 bases between. There are 14 residues in the CDR3. CDR3 region: CASSPGSTSYEAFF. In DNA, the CDR3 is TGTGCCAGCAGCCCCGGCAGCACTAGCTATGAAGCTTTCTTT.

This chain joins TRBV7-2 and TRBJ2-5, with 7 bases that match TRBD2. V was pared by 3 bases and J by 5 bases, with 6 bases of the junction left unmatched. The CDR3 has 14 amino acids. CDR1 is SGHTA, CDR2 FQGNSA, per germline. CDR3 in amino acids: CASSLAGAGETQYF. In DNA, the CDR3 is TGTGCCAGCAGCTTGGCGGGAGCGGGGGAGACCCAGTACTTC. The full variable domain, rest sourced from reference TRBV7-2 and TRBJ2-5, is GAGVSQSPSNKVTEKGKDVELRCDPISGHTALYWYRQSLGQGLEFLIYFQGNSAPDKSGLPSDRFSAERTGGSVSTLTIQRTQQEDSAVYLCASSLAGAGETQYFGPGTRLLVL.

The chain carries TRBV3-1 (or the pseudogene TRBV3-2) and TRBJ1-4, with D unresolved. CDR3 length: 15 residues. Germline V gene data show CDR1 as LGHDT and CDR2 as YNNKEL (reference sequence). Trimming shortened V by 1 base and J by 7 bases, and 13 bases separated the two germline ends. CDR3 sequence reads: CASSQVTGGFEKLFF. CDR3 sequence (DNA): TGTGCCAGCAGCCAAGTGACGGGAGGGTTTGAAAAACTGTTTTTT.

The V and J genes are TRBV28 and TRBJ2-7; 8 bases map to TRBD1. Germline CDR1 MDHEN, CDR2 SYDVKM. J was trimmed by 3 bases and V by 7 bases; bases with no gene match: 8. The CDR3 covers 14 residues. CDR3 loop: CASNLGRGLYEQYF. The CDR3 DNA is TGTGCCAGCAATCTGGGCAGGGGGCTCTACGAGCAGTACTTC.

The chain combines TRBV6-5 with TRBJ2-7; maybe TRBD1 (5 bases). This CDR3 contains 15 residues. V shed 6 bases and J shed 3 bases, with 18 bases lying between them. In germline, CDR1 is MNHEY, CDR2 SVGAGI. The CDR3 DNA sequence: TGTGCCAGCAGCAAGACGACAGACATCTTCTACGAGCAGTACTTC. Protein sequence: CASSKTTDIFYEQYF.

This rearrangement joins TRBV14 to TRBJ1-6; D remains ambiguous. This CDR3 region has 14 residues. The germline V gene has CDR1 SGHDN and CDR2 FVKESK. Trimming removed 1 base from V and 15 bases from J, with 16 bases in between. The CDR3 bases are TGTGCCAGCAGCCAAGGGGCGGGCTGGTCCGTCCTCCACTTT. As protein: CASSQGAGWSVLHF. The whole variable domain, filled in from reference TRBV14 and TRBJ1-6, reads EAGVTQFPSHSVIEKGQTVTLRCDPISGHDNLYWYRRVMGKEIKFLLHFVKESKQDESGMPNNRFLAERTGGTYSTLKVQPAELEDSGVYFCASSQGAGWSVLHFGNGTRLTVT.

This clone was recorded once. The CDR3 DNA follows: TGTGCCAGCAGCGCTGGGACAGGGTATCAAGAGACCCAGTACTTC. Its protein is CASSAGTGYQETQYF. The chain recombines TRBV9 with TRBJ2-5; 9 positions agree with TRBD1. This CDR3 has 15 amino acids. The trim removed 3 bases at V and 2 bases at J, leaving 5 bases unmatched. Germline-derived CDR1 and CDR2 are SGDLS and YYNGEE.

The chain has TRBV5-4 and TRBJ1-2; the match to TRBD1 covers 7 bases. CDR1 SGHNT and CDR2 YYREEE come from the germline V gene (reference sequence). The CDR3 is made up of 14 amino acids. Trimming took 0 bases from V and 6 from J; bases not matched to a gene: 5. The CDR3 region has the DNA TGTGCCAGCAGCTTGGAGAACAGGGGCCATGGCTACACCTTC. It codes for CASSLENRGHGYTF.